The 22 T cell receptor beta chains given below trace back to one sample, sequenced in a study of blood T cell repertoires in COVID-19. Measured with immunoSEQ multiplex PCR; TCRdb has only the in-frame clones, and not every one. The sample contains under 200,000 clones, 75% to 95% of which appear only once. The sample consisted of peripheral blood. All receptors come from a man aged 50 to 60 with acute or convalescent COVID-19.

CDR3 nucleotides: TGTGCCATCAGGGACAGTAATAATGAAAAACTGTTTTTT. This codes for CAIRDSNNEKLFF. The chain employs TRBV10-3 and TRBJ1-4, with a weak D call TRBD1 (6 bases). CDR1 and CDR2 (germline): ENHRY, SYGVKD. This CDR3 region has 13 residues. Trimming removed 6 bases at V and 4 bases at J, with 9 bases between.

This clone was seen a single time. The chain uses TRBV9 and TRBJ1-3; D remains ambiguous. Germline lookup yields CDR1 SGDLS and CDR2 YYNGEE. Trimming shortened V by 3 bases and J by 1 base, and 5 bases separated the two germline ends. The CDR3 is 13 residues long. This CDR3 reads CASSERSGNTIYF. The CDR3 nucleotides are TGTGCCAGCAGCGAGAGATCTGGAAACACCATATATTTT.

The gene calls are TRBV6-1 and TRBJ2-7, with 9 bases that match TRBD2. CDR3 length: 15 residues. Per germline, CDR1 MNHNS and CDR2 SASEGT. Unmatched junction bases numbered 3, after V lost 1 base and J lost 2 bases. CDR3 residues: CASSEGASGTYEQYF. The CDR3 DNA reads TGTGCCAGCAGTGAAGGGGCTAGCGGGACCTACGAGCAGTACTTC.

The chain combines TRBV19 with TRBJ2-3; D perhaps matches TRBD2 (6 bases). Germline CDR1 is LNHDA and CDR2 is SQIVND (reference sequence). The ends were cut back, 4 bases at V and 0 bases at J, with 11 bases in the middle. This CDR3 spans 15 amino acids. The CDR3: CASSTAGISTDTQYF. For the CDR3, the DNA is TGTGCCAGTAGTACCGCGGGAATTAGCACAGATACGCAGTATTTT.

The chain combines TRBV7-3 with TRBJ2-3, with D possibly TRBD2 on 6 matching bases. The CDR3 covers 13 residues. Germline CDR1 SGHTA, CDR2 FQGTGA. Trimming removed 5 bases from V and 5 bases from J, with 11 bases in between. For the CDR3, the DNA is TGTGCCAGCAGCCAGCGGGTAAGAGATACGCAGTATTTT. This codes for CASSQRVRDTQYF.

The rearrangement uses TRBV7-8 and TRBJ1-6, with no clear D. CDR3 length equals 16 residues. From germline, CDR1 is SGHVS and CDR2 FQNEAQ. Deletions cut 0 bases from V and 3 bases from J, with 9 bases between. CDR3 residues: CASSLASRDYNSPLHF. The CDR3 nucleotides are TGTGCCAGCAGCTTAGCGAGCCGGGACTATAATTCACCCCTCCACTTT. The whole variable domain, filled in from reference TRBV7-8 and TRBJ1-6, reads GAGVSQSPRYKVAKRGQDVALRCDPISGHVSLFWYQQALGQGPEFLTYFQNEAQLDKSGLPSDRFFAERPEGSVSTLKIQRTQQEDSAVYLCASSLASRDYNSPLHFGNGTRLTVT.

The rearrangement joins TRBV24-1 to TRBJ2-2; 8 bases are a match to TRBD1. Unmatched junction bases numbered 10, after V lost 4 bases and J lost 7 bases. Germline CDR1 KGHDR, CDR2 SFDVKD. There are 16 residues in the CDR3. As DNA, the CDR3 is TGTGCCACCAGTGACTACAACAGGGGGAAAAGCGGGGAGCTGTTTTTT. It specifies CATSDYNRGKSGELFF.

The V and J genes are TRBV19 and TRBJ1-5; D is possibly TRBD1 (6 bases). The CDR3 runs 16 residues. V lost 4 bases and J 3 bases, leaving 16 bases between the germline ends. Germline V gene sequence: CDR1 LNHDA, CDR2 SQIVND (reference sequence). The CDR3 nucleotides read TGTGCCAGTAGTACCTACTCAACAGGGACCAATCAGCCCCAGCATTTT. It codes for CASSTYSTGTNQPQHF. The complete variable domain, with remaining parts taken from reference TRBV19 and TRBJ1-5, reads DGGITQSPKYLFRKEGQNVTLSCEQNLNHDAMYWYRQDPGQGLRLIYYSQIVNDFQKGDIAEGYSVSREKKESFPLTVTSAQKNPTAFYLCASSTYSTGTNQPQHFGDGTRLSIL.

The genes are TRBV4-1 and TRBJ1-5, with 9 bases aligning to TRBD1. After removal of 1 base from V and 7 bases from J, the junction contained 5 bases not matched to a gene. The CDR3 has 15 residues. Germline CDR1 reads MGHRA; CDR2 reads YSYEKL. The DNA for the CDR3 is TGCGCCAGCAGCCAAGGGACAGGGGCTAACCAGCCCCAGCATTTT. Its translation is CASSQGTGANQPQHF.

The V and J genes are TRBV27 and TRBJ2-1, with D perhaps TRBD2 (6 bases). The CDR3 contains 14 residues. Germline V gives CDR1 MNHEY, CDR2 SMNVEV (reference sequence). The V and J ends lost 6 bases and 9 bases respectively, with 18 bases between them. CDR3 sequence reads: CASSERWEESEQFF. The CDR3 DNA follows: TGTGCCAGCAGCGAACGGTGGGAGGAAAGTGAGCAGTTCTTC.

The chain recombines TRBV27 with TRBJ2-1; TRBD2 agrees at 13 bases. Germline V gene sequence: CDR1 MNHEY, CDR2 SMNVEV (reference sequence). V trimming: 4 bases; J trimming: 4 bases; junction bases outside the gene matches: 4. CDR3 length: 16 amino acids. The CDR3 bases are TGTGCCAGCAGTTACTCGGGACTAGCGGGGTACAATGAGCAGTTCTTC. This sequence encodes CASSYSGLAGYNEQFF.

This clone was observed a handful of times. The genes are TRBV28 and TRBJ1-1, with 7 bases identical to TRBD1. Germline CDR1 MDHEN, CDR2 SYDVKM. V lost 3 bases to trimming and J lost 3 bases; unmatched junction nucleotides: 4. This CDR3 region has 14 residues. The CDR3 protein is CASSFYRGYTEAFF. The CDR3 DNA sequence: TGTGCCAGCAGTTTCTACAGGGGCTACACTGAAGCTTTCTTT.

The chain recombines TRBV28 with TRBJ2-5; 9 positions match TRBD2. The CDR3 loop spans 17 amino acids. The germline V gene encodes CDR1 MDHEN and CDR2 SYDVKM. V lost 3 bases and J lost 5; bases outside the gene matches: 13. CDR3 loop: CASSFYGGGRAEETQYF. DNA for the CDR3: TGTGCCAGCAGTTTCTACGGGGGCGGGAGGGCCGAGGAGACCCAGTACTTC.

The chain carries TRBV20-1 and TRBJ2-5, with a possible D match to TRBD1 (7 bases). There are 13 residues in the CDR3. Germline CDR1 and CDR2: DFQATT and SNEGSKA (reference sequence). Trimming took off 3 bases at V and 4 bases at J, with 12 bases between the two ends. CDR3 bases: TGCAGTGCTAGTAGGGGGCGGGGAGAGACCCAGTACTTC. It yields the protein CSASRGRGETQYF.

The chain couples TRBV18 to TRBJ2-6; the D is unclear. This CDR3 is 15 amino acids long. Per germline, CDR1 KGHSH and CDR2 LQKENI. Trimming removed 3 bases at V and 0 bases at J, with 6 bases between. This CDR3 is CASSPSYSGANVLTF. CDR3 DNA sequence: TGTGCCAGCTCACCTTCTTACTCTGGGGCCAACGTCCTGACTTTC.

The V and J genes are TRBV5-6 and TRBJ2-3; possible D gene TRBD2, 6 bases. This CDR3 region has 16 residues. The V end was cut by 0 bases, the J end by 3 bases, with 14 bases between. CDR1 and CDR2 from the germline V gene are SGHDT and YYEEEE. In nucleotides, the CDR3 is TGTGCCAGCAGCTTGGGCAGGACTATGACGACAGATACGCAGTATTTT. Translation gives CASSLGRTMTTDTQYF.

J is TRBJ2-5 and V is TRBV28, with D maybe TRBD1 (5 bases). Per the germline V gene, CDR1 is MDHEN and CDR2 is SYDVKM. V lost 1 base and J lost 2, with 11 bases in between. This CDR3 comprises 15 residues. The CDR3 sequence is CASSLSSPGQETQYF. CDR3 nucleotides: TGTGCCAGCAGTTTATCAAGCCCAGGGCAAGAGACCCAGTACTTC.

Concerning this clone itself: Different DNA sequences within this sample yield the same CDR3. The chain employs TRBV20-1 and TRBJ1-1; D remains ambiguous. CDR3 length: 11 amino acids. V was clipped by 6 bases and J by 1 base, with 6 bases between them. CDR1 is DFQATT and CDR2 is SNEGSKA in the germline V gene (reference sequence). As DNA, the CDR3 is TGCAGTGCGCCAGAGAACACTGAAGCTTTCTTT. Its protein product is CSAPENTEAFF.

J is TRBJ2-3 and V is TRBV7-3; D might be TRBD1 (7 bases). Trimming stripped 5 bases from V and 3 bases from J, with 18 bases between. Germline loops: CDR1 SGHTA, CDR2 FQGTGA. The CDR3 consists of 16 residues. This chain's CDR3 is CASSLTSRGATDTQYF. CDR3 DNA sequence: TGTGCCAGCAGCCTTACGTCCAGGGGGGCGACAGATACGCAGTATTTT.

This chain connects TRBV10-3 to TRBJ1-2, with 9 bases matching TRBD1. The CDR3 runs to 14 residues. V shed 4 bases and J 4 bases; nucleotides not matched to a gene: 4. Germline lookup yields CDR1 ENHRY and CDR2 SYGVKD. DNA of the CDR3: TGTGCCATCAGTGGTGGGACAGGGCTCTATGGCTACACCTTC. It translates to CAISGGTGLYGYTF.

The genes are TRBV7-9 and TRBJ1-1; D unclear. Germline loops: CDR1 SEHNR, CDR2 FQNEAQ (reference sequence). The length of the CDR3 is 13 residues. Trimming left V 7 bases short and J 4 bases short, with 13 bases between. CDR3 bases: TGTGCCAGCATCTCACTCCGGGGCACTGAAGCTTTCTTT. It translates to CASISLRGTEAFF.

The chain has TRBV7-2 and TRBJ1-1; 7 bases line up with TRBD1. CDR3 length equals 14 residues. Trimming at V came to 5 bases and at J to 0 bases, leaving 3 bases not matched to a gene. CDR1 is SGHTA and CDR2 is FQGNSA in the germline V gene. The CDR3 nucleotides are TGTGCCAGCAGCAAGGGACAGATGAACACTGAAGCTTTCTTT. Protein: CASSKGQMNTEAFF. Combining the CDR3 with reference TRBV7-2 and TRBJ1-1 gives the whole variable domain GAGVSQSPSNKVTEKGKDVELRCDPISGHTALYWYRQSLGQGLEFLIYFQGNSAPDKSGLPSDRFSAERTGGSVSTLTIQRTQQEDSAVYLCASSKGQMNTEAFFGQGTRLTVV.